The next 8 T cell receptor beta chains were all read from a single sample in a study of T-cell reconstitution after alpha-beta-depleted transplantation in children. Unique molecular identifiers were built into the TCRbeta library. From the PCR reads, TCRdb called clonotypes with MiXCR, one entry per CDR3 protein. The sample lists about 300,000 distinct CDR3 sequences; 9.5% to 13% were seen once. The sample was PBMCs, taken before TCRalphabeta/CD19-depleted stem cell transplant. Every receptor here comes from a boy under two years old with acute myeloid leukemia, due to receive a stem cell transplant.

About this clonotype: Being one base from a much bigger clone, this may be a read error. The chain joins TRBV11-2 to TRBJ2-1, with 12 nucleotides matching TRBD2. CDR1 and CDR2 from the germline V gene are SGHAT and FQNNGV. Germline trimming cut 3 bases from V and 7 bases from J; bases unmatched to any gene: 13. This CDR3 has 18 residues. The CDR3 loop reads CASSFLPRLAGAWNEQFF. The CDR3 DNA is TGTGCCAGCAGCTTTCTACCCCGACTAGCGGGAGCCTGGAATGAGCAGTTCTTC.

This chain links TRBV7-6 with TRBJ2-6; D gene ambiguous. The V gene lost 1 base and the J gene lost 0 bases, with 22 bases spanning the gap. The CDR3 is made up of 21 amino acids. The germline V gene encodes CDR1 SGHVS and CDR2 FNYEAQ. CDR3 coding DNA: TGTGCCAGCAGCTTAGAAAGCCCCCTTCCTACGATCAGCTCTGGGGCCAACGTCCTGACTTTC. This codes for CASSLESPLPTISSGANVLTF.

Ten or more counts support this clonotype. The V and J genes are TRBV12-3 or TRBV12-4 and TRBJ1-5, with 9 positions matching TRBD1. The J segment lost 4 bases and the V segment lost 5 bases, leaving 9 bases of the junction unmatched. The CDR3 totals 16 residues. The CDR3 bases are TGTGCCAGCAGTGACGGGGACAGGGCGCTTAATCAGCCCCAGCATTTT. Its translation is CASSDGDRALNQPQHF.

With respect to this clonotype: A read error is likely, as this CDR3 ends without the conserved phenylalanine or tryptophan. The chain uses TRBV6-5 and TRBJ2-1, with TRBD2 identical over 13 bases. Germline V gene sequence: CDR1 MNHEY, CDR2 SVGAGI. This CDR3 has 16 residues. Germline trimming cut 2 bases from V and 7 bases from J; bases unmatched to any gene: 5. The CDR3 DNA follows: TGTGCCAGCAGTTACCCCGGACTAGCGGGAGAAAATGAGCAGTTCTCC. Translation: CASSYPGLAGENEQFS.

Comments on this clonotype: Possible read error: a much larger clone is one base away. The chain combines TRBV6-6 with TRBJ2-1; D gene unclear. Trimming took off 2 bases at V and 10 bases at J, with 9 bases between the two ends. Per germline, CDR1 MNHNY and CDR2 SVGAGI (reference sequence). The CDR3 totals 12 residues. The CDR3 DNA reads TGTGCCAGCAGTTACCCGGTCTACGAGCAGTTCTTC. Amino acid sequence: CASSYPVYEQFF.

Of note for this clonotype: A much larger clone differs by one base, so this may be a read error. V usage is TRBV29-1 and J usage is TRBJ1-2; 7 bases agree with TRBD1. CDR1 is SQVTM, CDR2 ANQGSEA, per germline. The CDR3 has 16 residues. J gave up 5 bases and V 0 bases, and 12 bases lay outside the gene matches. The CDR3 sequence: CSVEDLFGRRGYGYTF. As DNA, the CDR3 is TGCAGCGTTGAAGACCTATTCGGACGCAGGGGGTATGGCTACACCTTC.

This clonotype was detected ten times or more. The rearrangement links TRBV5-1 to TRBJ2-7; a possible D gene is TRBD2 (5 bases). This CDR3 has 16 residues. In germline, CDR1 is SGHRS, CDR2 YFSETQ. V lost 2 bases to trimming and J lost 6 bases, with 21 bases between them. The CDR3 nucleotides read TGCGCCAGCAGCTTTGGTGACTACTCAGTAGGAACCGAGCAGTACTTC. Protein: CASSFGDYSVGTEQYF.

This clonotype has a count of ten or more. CDR3 in amino acids: CASSLGIVEQYF. DNA of the CDR3: TGTGCCAGCAGTTTAGGAATCGTCGAGCAGTACTTC. The rearrangement uses TRBV12-3 or TRBV12-4 and TRBJ2-7; unclear D gene. V was clipped by 1 base and J by 6 bases, with 7 bases between them. The CDR3 is 12 amino acids.